This T cell receptor (beta chain) was profiled in a study of post-analysis software for immune sequencing data (dated by TCRdb to about 2015). At the level of the whole study: The recorded disease courses included relapsing-remitting, secondary progressive and progressive-relapsing multiple sclerosis, and some patients had no subtype annotation. The multiple sclerosis patient repertoires were compared with more than 10 previously published healthy control repertoires from donors aged roughly 6 to 27 years. A subset of samples was prepared in parallel using single-end sample barcoding, then pooled and co-amplified after Illumina adapter ligation.

The investigation overall reported the following: Significantly higher frequencies in patients than in controls were found for several TRBV segments, including TRBV5-6, TRBV5-1 and TRBV20-1. Strong co-clustering of samples prepared in the same batch was shown by direct clustering with F measure, prompting a batch-effect correction. Normalized Chao1 diversity was significantly lower in multiple sclerosis patients than controls, suggesting substantial peripheral T-cell clonal expansion. The control group was slightly older than the multiple sclerosis patient group.

TCR beta repertoires were profiled from peripheral blood of more than ten young patients with multiple sclerosis to demonstrate the VDJtools post-analysis software. The patients with multiple sclerosis were children and adolescents between about 6 and 17 years of age. From a lookup of the germline V gene (reference sequence), CDR1 and CDR2 are LGHDT and YNNKEL. Inclusive of the bounding cysteine and phenylalanine, the CDR3 is 16 residues long. Only CDR3 DNA is held: 48 bases, read in frame from base 1. V has 1 base trimmed and J has 3 bases trimmed; junction bases matching no gene number 8. The library was obtained by PCR. TCRdb records Illumina HiSeq 2500 as the sequencer. To reduce PCR and sequencing biases, unique molecular identifiers were built into the TCR beta cDNA libraries. Every 1 to 10 million input T cells yielded 500,000 or so cDNA molecules, meaning each molecule approximated one T cell. The same protocol used for the earlier healthy control dataset was applied to prepare and sequence the patient libraries. Within a given batch, samples were prepared together, multiplexed and sequenced on the same HiSeq lane. In the authors' own workflow: MIGEC was used to process the raw barcoded reads, and molecular identifier groups with only a single read were discarded before consensus assembly and CDR3 extraction. Clonotype tables were post-analysed with VDJtools, and diversity was normalized by down-sampling all datasets to the smallest sample size. Repertoire overlap clustering matched CDR3 amino acid but not nucleotide sequences to correct batch-related cross-sample contamination. The raw public data were reprocessed by TCRdb itself: fastp quality trimming at Q25, MiXCR clonotype calling, in-frame beta chains only. Under each unique CDR3 protein, matching rows form one entry showing the most common genes and DNA. These V and J calls are TCRdb output, not the study's own analysis. In all, the sample holds hundreds of thousands of distinct CDR3 sequences, and roughly three fifths of those were seen once. Of the sample, about 11% is held by the ten largest clones.

As to this clonotype: Its antigen is not yet known. No per-base quality is available; no much larger clone lies one base away.

This chain is built from TRBV3-1 and TRBJ2-5; 7 of the junction bases match TRBD2. The sequencing input was blood. This TCR was sampled from a girl aged 2-10 years with multiple sclerosis. The CDR3 protein: CASSQVIGLVKETQYF. The DNA sequence is given as TGTGCCAGCAGCCAAGTAATCGGACTAGTTAAAGAGACCCAGTACTTC.